This TCR beta chain was found in a study of CD8 T cells in ankylosing spondylitis. Per germline, CDR1 SGHTA and CDR2 FQGNSA. This CDR3 has 16 amino acids. Trimming took 5 bases from V and 4 from J; bases not matched to a gene: 12. This clonotype was observed many times. What it binds is unknown. MiXCR, run by TCRdb on the 5' RACE reads, gives a single entry per CDR3 protein. The table includes about 140,000 distinct CDR3 sequences, approximately 7.4% detected once. Study-wide points: Characteristic, it appeared, of ankylosing spondylitis blood was a TCR beta motif of about eight highly homologous variants. Clones tied to disease were said to be significantly enriched in matched ankylosing spondylitis synovial fluid.

The chain uses TRBV7-2 and TRBJ1-2; 8 nucleotides align to TRBD1. This TCR derives from a female donor with ankylosing spondylitis or in good health (not recorded which). The specimen sequenced was blood, either unsorted or a sorted T cell fraction (not recorded which). This chain's CDR3 is CASSGVPDREAYGYTF. As DNA, the CDR3 is TGTGCCAGCAGCGGAGTTCCGGACAGGGAGGCCTATGGCTACACCTTC.